The subject of this entry is one T cell receptor beta chain. The antigen is unknown. These data come from a study of blood T cells in healthy people across ages. General observations from the study: Diversity estimated from one million T cells was considered an underestimate. Strong correlation linked observed beta diversity and percent naive T cells.

CDR3 length equals 18 residues. From germline, CDR1 is DFQATT and CDR2 SNEGSKA (reference sequence). The junction had 18 bases not matched to a gene; V was cut back by 0 bases and J by 6 bases. Next came a second PCR, run for about 7 to 11 cycles, which used a sample-barcoded 5' primer along with a J-beta primer mix. TCRdb called the 5' RACE reads again in MiXCR, with one record for every CDR3 protein. The table has 1.8 million or so distinct CDR3 sequences, about two fifths seen once. The rearrangement uses TRBV20-1 and TRBJ1-2; 8 bases line up with TRBD1. This receptor was obtained from a human donor in good health. Specimen: blood. The DNA of the CDR3 is TGCAGTGCTAGAGATATGGGGGGAGGGACAGGAGAACGGGATGGCTACACCTTC. Protein: CSARDMGGGTGERDGYTF.